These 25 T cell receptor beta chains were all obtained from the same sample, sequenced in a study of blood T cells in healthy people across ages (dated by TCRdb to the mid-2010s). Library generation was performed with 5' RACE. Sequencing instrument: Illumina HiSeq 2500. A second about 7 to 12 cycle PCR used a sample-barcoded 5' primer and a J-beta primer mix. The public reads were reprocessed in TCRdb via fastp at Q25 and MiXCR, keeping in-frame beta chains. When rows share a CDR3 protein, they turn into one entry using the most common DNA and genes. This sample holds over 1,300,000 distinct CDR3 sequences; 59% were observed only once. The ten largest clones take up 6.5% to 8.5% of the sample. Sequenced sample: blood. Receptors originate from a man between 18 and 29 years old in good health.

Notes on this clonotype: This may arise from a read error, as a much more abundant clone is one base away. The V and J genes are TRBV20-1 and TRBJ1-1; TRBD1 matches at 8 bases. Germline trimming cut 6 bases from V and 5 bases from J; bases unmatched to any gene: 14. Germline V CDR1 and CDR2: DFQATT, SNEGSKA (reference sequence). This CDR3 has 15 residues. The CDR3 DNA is TGCAGTGCGGTACAGGGGGGCCCTTCGGGGACTGAAGCTTTCTTT. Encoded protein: CSAVQGGPSGTEAFF.

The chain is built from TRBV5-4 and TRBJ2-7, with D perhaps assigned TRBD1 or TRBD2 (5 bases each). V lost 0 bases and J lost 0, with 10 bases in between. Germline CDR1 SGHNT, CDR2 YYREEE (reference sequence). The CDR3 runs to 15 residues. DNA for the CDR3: TGTGCCAGCAGCTTGGAGGGACGGACCTCCTACGAGCAGTACTTC. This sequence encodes CASSLEGRTSYEQYF.

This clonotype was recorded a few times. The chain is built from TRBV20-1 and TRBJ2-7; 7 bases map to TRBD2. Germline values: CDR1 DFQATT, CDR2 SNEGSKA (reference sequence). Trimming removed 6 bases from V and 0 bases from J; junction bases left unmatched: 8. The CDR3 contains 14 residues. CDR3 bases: TGCAGTGCCACAAAGCGGGGATTCTCCTACGAGCAGTACTTC. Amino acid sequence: CSATKRGFSYEQYF.

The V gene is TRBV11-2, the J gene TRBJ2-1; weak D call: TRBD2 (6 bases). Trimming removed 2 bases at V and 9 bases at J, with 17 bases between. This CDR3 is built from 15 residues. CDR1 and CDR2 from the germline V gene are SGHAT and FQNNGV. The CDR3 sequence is CASSLKGLLPGEQFF. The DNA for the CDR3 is TGTGCCAGCAGCTTAAAAGGACTATTACCCGGTGAGCAGTTCTTC.

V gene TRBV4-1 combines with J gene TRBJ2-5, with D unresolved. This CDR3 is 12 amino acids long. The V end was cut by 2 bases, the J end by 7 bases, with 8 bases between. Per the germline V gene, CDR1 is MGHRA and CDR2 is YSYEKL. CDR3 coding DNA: TGCGCCAGCAGCCAATCCGGTGGGACCCAGTACTTC. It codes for CASSQSGGTQYF.

This chain's CDR3 is CASSEYGEEVYEQYF. Written as DNA, the CDR3 is TGTGCCAGCAGTGAATATGGAGAGGAAGTCTACGAGCAGTACTTC. This chain links TRBV2 with TRBJ2-7; D not certain. V lost 2 bases and J lost 3, with 14 bases in between. Germline V gene data show CDR1 as SNHLY and CDR2 as FYNNEI. CDR3 length: 15 residues.

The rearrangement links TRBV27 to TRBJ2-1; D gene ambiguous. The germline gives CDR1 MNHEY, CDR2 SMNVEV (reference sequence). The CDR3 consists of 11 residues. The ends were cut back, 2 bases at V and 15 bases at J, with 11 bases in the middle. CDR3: CASSLGSTVFF. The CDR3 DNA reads TGTGCCAGCAGTTTAGGGTCCACGGTGTTCTTC.

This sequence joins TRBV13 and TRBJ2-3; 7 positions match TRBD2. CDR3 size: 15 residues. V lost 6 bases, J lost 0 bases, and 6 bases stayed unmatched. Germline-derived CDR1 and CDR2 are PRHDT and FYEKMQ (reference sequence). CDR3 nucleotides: TGTGCCAGCAGTTCGGGAGGAGTTAGCACAGATACGCAGTATTTT. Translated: CASSSGGVSTDTQYF.

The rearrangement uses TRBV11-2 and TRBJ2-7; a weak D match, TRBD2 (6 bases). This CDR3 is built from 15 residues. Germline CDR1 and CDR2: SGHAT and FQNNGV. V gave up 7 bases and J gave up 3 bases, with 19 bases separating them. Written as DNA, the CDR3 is TGTGCCAGCAACCGACTTAAGGGGAGGCACTACGAGCAGTACTTC. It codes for CASNRLKGRHYEQYF.

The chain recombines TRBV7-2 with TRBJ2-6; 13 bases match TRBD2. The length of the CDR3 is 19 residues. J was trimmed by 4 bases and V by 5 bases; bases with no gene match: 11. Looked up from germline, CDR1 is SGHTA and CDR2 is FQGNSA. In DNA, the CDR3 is TGTGCCAGCAGCCCGCGGACTAGCGGGAGTTGGGAAGGGGCCAACGTCCTGACTTTC. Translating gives CASSPRTSGSWEGANVLTF.

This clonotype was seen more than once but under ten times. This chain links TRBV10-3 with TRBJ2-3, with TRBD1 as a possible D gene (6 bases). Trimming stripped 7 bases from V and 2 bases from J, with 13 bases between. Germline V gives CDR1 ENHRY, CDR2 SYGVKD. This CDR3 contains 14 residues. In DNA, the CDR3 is TGTGCCATCAAACCGACAGGAACCACAGATACGCAGTATTTT. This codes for CAIKPTGTTDTQYF.

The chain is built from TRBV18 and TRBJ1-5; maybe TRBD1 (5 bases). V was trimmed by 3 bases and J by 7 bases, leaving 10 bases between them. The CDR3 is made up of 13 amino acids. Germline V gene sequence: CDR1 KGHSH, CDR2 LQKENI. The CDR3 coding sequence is TGTGCCAGCTCACCGGGGCTGGAGCAGCCCCAGCATTTT. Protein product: CASSPGLEQPQHF. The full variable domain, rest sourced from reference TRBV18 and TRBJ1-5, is NAGVMQNPRHLVRRRGQEARLRCSPMKGHSHVYWYRQLPEEGLKFMVYLQKENIIDESGMPKERFSAEFPKEGPSILRIQQVVRGDSAAYFCASSPGLEQPQHFGDGTRLSIL.

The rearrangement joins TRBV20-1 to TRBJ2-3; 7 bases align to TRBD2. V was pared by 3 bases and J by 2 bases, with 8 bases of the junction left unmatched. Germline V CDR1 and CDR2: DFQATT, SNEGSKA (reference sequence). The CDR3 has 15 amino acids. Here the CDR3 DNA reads TGCAGTGCTAGCTTCGGCGGGAGAGCCACAGATACGCAGTATTTT. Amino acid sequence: CSASFGGRATDTQYF.

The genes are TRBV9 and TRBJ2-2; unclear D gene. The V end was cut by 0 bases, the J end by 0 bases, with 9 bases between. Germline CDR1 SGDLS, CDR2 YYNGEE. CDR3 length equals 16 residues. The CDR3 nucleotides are TGTGCCAGCAGCGTAGACCTCAGAACGAACACCGGGGAGCTGTTTTTT. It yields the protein CASSVDLRTNTGELFF.

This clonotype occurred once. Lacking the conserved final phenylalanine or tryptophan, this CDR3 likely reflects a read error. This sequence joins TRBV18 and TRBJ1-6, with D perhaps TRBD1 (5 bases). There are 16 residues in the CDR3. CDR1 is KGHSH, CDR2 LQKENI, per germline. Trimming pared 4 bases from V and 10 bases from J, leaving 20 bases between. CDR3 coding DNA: TGTGCCAGCTCACTTACCGGGACCCCGTCGGGCTCACCCCTCCACTAT. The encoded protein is CASSLTGTPSGSPLHY.

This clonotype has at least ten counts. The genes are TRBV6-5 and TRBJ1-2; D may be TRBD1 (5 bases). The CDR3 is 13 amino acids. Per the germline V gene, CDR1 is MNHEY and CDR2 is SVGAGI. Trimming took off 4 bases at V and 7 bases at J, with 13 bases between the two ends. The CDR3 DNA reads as TGTGCCAGCAGTTTCCAGGGTCTGGTTGGCTACACCTTC. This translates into CASSFQGLVGYTF.

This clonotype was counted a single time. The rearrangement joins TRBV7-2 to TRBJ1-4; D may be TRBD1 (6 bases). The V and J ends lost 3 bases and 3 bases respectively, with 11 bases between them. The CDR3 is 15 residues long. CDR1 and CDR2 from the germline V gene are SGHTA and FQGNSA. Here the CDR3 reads CASSFSRGANEKLFF. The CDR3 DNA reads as TGTGCCAGCAGCTTCAGCAGGGGAGCTAATGAAAAACTGTTTTTT.

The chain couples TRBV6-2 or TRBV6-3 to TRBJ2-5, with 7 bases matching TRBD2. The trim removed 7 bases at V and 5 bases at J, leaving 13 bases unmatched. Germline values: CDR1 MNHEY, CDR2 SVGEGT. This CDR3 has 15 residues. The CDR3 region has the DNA TGTGCCAGCACCGCACCGGGCTCCGGGGGGGAGACCCAGTACTTC. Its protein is CASTAPGSGGETQYF.

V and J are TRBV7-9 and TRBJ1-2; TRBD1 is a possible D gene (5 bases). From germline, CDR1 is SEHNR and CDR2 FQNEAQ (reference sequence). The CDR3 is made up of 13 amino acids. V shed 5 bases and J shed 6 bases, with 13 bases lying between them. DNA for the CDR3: TGTGCCAGCAGCCGCGGACTAGGGGATGGCTACACCTTC. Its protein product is CASSRGLGDGYTF.

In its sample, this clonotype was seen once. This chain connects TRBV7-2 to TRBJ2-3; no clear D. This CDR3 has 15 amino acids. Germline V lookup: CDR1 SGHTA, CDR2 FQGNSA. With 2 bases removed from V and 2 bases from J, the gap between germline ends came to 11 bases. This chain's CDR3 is CASSLRATPTDTQYF. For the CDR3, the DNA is TGTGCCAGCAGCTTACGGGCTACCCCCACAGATACGCAGTATTTT.

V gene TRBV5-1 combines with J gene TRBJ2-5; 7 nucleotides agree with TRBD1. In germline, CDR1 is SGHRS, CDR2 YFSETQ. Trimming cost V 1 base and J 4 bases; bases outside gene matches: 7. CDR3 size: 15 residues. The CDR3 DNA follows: TGCGCCAGCAGCTTGCGCCTGACAGGGTCAGAGACCCAGTACTTC. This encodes CASSLRLTGSETQYF.

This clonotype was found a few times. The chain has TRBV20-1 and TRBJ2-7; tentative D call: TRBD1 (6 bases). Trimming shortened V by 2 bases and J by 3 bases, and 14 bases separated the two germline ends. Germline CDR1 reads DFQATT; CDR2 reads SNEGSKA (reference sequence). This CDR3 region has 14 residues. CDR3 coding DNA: TGCAGTGCTAGATCCCGGGACAAGAGCTACGAGCAGTACTTC. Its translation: CSARSRDKSYEQYF.

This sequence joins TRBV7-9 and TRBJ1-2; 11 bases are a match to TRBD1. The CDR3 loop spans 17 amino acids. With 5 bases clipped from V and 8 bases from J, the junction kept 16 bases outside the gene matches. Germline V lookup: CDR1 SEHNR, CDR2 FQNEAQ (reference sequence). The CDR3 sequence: CASSPLGRDRGGEGYTF. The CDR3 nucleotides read TGTGCCAGCAGCCCTCTTGGCCGGGACAGGGGGGGAGAGGGCTACACCTTC.

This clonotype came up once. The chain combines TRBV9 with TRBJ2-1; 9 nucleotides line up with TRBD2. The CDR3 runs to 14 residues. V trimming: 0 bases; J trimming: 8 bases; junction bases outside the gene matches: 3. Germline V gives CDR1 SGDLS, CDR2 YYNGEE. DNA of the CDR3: TGTGCCAGCAGCGTAGTTAGCGGGAGCCATGAGCAGTTCTTC. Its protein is CASSVVSGSHEQFF. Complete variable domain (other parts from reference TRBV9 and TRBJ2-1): DSGVTQTPKHLITATGQRVTLRCSPRSGDLSVYWYQQSLDQGLQFLIQYYNGEERAKGNILERFSAQQFPDLHSELNLSSLELGDSALYFCASSVVSGSHEQFFGPGTRLTVL.

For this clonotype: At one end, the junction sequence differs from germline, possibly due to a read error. The CDR3 region has the DNA TGTGCCGGCAGCTCAATTCGACAGAACACTGAAGCTTTCTTT. It translates to CAGSSIRQNTEAFF. The chain has TRBV7-9 and TRBJ1-1; D is unresolved. CDR1 is SEHNR and CDR2 is FQNEAQ in the germline V gene (reference sequence). This CDR3 is 14 amino acids long.